This T cell receptor (beta chain) was captured by sequencing in a study of blood T cell repertoires in COVID-19 (TCRdb year 2020). Regarding the study in general: Samples covering the acute and convalescent phases of COVID-19 were provided by collaborators in the United States, Italy and Spain. The prospective study material was composed of cDNA or gDNA derived from T cells, B-cell-depleted T cells, or PBMCs. Deeply sampled blood TCRbeta repertoires from subjects exposed to, actively infected with, or recovered from COVID-19 were included in the dataset. The repertoires were released in a freely available public database intended as a resource for research on the immune response to SARS-CoV-2. The samples were drawn from the first 160 participants of the ongoing ImmuneRACE study and from some 1,300 subjects provided by 6 global collaborators. Nearly every sample came with metadata listing a de-identified subject ID, COVID-19 status, age in years and sex. HLA class I and class II types, where available, came from metadata supplied by the sample provider rather than from assay-based typing. What the research found in general, with its limitations: The quantity of clinical and demographic metadata differed by source and by participant and was supplied without curation.

Turning to this clone: Which antigen it targets is not known. No quality values exist for individual bases; no much larger clone is one base distant.

TCRbeta CDR3 regions were amplified from genomic DNA using the immunoSEQ Assay, a bias-controlled multiplex PCR. Turning to the authors' computational methods: Nucleated cell counts per sample were estimated from amplification of reference gene primers within the assay. Sequence reads were collapsed and filtered to measure the absolute abundance of every unique TCRbeta CDR3 rearrangement. For each sample, productive Simpson clonality was calculated as the square root of Simpson's diversity index over productive rearrangements. The clones in this table, taken by TCRdb from immuneACCESS, are in-frame only. Not every clone is retained; where verified, under half of the shortfall comes from an unresolved V gene, and the cause of the rest is unknown. The D gene and trimming were derived from the DNA, and the V and J assignments and clone size from that table. Counted in this sample were hundreds of thousands of clones; around 89% of them appeared once. The ten largest clones represent 0.87% of the sample.

In the prospective study, participants were about 18 to 95 years old, resided in 24 geographic areas of the United States, and were enrolled through a virtual design. To assign participants to cohorts, the prospective study relied on clinical history that participants themselves reported in a screening survey and a study questionnaire. Exposed participants had been in contact, within 2 weeks of entering the study, with a person who had a PCR-confirmed or clinician-diagnosed case of COVID-19. Mobile phlebotomists in the prospective study collected whole blood, serum and a nasopharyngeal or oropharyngeal swab from every participant. Participants in the prospective study had the option to provide additional blood draws and questionnaires over a roughly 2-month period. Blood samples from the prospective study were shipped frozen or at room temperature prior to DNA extraction. Germline trimming amounts to 3 bases on V and 5 bases on J, with 6 as the count of junction bases outside the gene matches. Per the germline V gene, MGHRA is the CDR1 and YSYEKL is the CDR2. Its CDR3 holds 15 amino acids, cysteine through phenylalanine. Only CDR3 DNA remains: 45 bases, in frame from the first base.

The specimen was PBMCs or T cells enriched from blood (not recorded which). This TCR derives from a man in his fifties who had been exposed to COVID-19. The chain is assembled from TRBV4-1 and TRBJ2-1; the central 8 bases match TRBD2. CDR3 region: CASSHPGGPNNEQFF. The bases read TGCGCCAGCAGCCATCCGGGGGGGCCCAACAATGAGCAGTTCTTC.